This note documents a single T cell receptor (beta chain) sequence. Its antigen remains unidentified. This sample is drawn from a study of blood T cells in healthy people across ages. General study results and limits: Percentage of naive T cells showed a strong correlation with TCR beta diversity.

A sample-barcoded 5' primer and a J-beta primer mix were used in a second PCR of about 7 to 12 cycles. A template-switch adaptor with 12 random nucleotides tagged each cDNA molecule. TCRdb passed the 5' RACE reads through MiXCR, listing each CDR3 protein once. This table has about 1.8 million distinct CDR3 sequences, around 50% appearing once. The germline gives CDR1 DFQATT, CDR2 SNEGSKA (reference sequence). Trimming removed 5 bases from V and 5 bases from J; junction bases left unmatched: 10. The CDR3 contains 15 residues. The J gene is TRBJ2-3, the V gene TRBV20-1, with 10 bases aligning to TRBD1. Sequencing used blood. The receptor's source is a woman aged 40-49 years in good health. CDR3 loop: CSAPNPGQGGDTQYF. The DNA of the CDR3 is TGCAGTGCTCCCAACCCCGGACAGGGGGGAGATACGCAGTATTTT.